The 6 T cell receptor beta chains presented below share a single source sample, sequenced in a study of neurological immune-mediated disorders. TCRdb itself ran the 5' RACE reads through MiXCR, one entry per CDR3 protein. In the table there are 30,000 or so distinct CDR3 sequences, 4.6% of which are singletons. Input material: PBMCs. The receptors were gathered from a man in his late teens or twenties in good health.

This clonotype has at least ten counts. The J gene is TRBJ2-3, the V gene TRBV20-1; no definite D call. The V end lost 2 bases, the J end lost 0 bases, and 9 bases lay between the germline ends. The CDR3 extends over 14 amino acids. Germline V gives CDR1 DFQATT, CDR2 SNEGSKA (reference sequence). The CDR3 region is CSARPTLSTDTQYF. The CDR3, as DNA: TGCAGTGCTAGACCCACGCTAAGCACAGATACGCAGTATTTT.

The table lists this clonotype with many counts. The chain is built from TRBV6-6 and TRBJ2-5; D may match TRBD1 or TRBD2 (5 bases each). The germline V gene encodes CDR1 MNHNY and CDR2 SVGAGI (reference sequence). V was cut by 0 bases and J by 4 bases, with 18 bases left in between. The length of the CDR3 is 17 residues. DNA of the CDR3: TGTGCCAGCAGTTACTCGCCCGGCAGGGAGTTTGGAGAGACCCAGTACTTC. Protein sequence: CASSYSPGREFGETQYF.

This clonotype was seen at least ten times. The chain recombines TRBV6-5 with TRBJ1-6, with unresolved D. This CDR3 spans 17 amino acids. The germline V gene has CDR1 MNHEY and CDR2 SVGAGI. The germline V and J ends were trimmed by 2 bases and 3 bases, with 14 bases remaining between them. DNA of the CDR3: TGTGCCAGCAGTTACACTGGCGGACTAGTCTATAATTCACCCCTCCACTTT. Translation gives CASSYTGGLVYNSPLHF.

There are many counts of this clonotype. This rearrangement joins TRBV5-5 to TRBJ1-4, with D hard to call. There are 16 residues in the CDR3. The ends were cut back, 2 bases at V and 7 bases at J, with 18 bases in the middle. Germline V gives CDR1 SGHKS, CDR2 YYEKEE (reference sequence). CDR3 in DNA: TGTGCCAGCAGCTTCACATCCCCGGGCAAGGGTGAAAAACTGTTTTTT. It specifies CASSFTSPGKGEKLFF.

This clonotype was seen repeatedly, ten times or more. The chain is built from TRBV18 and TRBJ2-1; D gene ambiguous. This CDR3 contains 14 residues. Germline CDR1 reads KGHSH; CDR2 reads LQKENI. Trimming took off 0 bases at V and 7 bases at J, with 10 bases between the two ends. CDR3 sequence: CASSPPGLGNEQFF. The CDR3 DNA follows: TGTGCCAGCTCACCACCGGGCCTCGGAAATGAGCAGTTCTTC.

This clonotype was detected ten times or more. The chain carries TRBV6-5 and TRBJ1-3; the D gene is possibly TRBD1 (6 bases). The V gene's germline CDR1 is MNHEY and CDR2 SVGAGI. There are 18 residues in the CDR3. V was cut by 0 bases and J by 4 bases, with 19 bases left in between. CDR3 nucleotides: TGTGCCAGCAGTTACTCGCTGACAGGAATAACGGCGGGAAACACCATATATTTT. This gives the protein CASSYSLTGITAGNTIYF.